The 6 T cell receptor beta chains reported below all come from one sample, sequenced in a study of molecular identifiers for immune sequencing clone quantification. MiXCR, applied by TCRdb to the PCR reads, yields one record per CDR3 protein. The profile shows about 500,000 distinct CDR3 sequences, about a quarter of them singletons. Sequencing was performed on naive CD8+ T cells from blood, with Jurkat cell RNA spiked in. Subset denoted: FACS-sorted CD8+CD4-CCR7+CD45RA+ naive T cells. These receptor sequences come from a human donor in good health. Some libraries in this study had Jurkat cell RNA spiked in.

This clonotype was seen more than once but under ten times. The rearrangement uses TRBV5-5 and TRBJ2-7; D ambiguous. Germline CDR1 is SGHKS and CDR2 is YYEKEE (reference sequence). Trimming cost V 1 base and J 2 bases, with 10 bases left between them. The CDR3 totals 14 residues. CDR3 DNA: TGTGCCAGCAGCTTGTTACACGGCCCCTACGAGCAGTACTTC. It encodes CASSLLHGPYEQYF.

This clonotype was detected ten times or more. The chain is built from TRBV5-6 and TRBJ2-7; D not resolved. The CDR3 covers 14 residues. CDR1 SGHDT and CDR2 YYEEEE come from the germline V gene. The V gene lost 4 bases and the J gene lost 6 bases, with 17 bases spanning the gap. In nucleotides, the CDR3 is TGTGCCAGCAGCCGTCCCCCATCAAGGGCCGAGCAGTACTTC. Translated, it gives CASSRPPSRAEQYF.

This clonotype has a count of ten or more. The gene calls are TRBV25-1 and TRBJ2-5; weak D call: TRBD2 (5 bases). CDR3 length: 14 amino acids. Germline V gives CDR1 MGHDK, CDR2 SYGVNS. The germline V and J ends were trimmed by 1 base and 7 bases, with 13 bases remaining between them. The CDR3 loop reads CASSESGSYRTQYF. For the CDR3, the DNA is TGTGCCAGCAGTGAATCGGGAAGCTATCGGACCCAGTACTTC. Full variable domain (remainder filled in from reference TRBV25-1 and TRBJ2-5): EADIYQTPRYLVIGTGKKITLECSQTMGHDKMYWYQQDPGMELHLIHYSYGVNSTEKGDLSSESTVSRIRTEHFPLTLESARPSHTSQYLCASSESGSYRTQYFGPGTRLLVL.

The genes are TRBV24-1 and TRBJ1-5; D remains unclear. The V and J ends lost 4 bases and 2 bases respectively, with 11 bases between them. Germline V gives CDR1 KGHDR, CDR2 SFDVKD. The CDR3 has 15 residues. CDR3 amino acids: CATSDRTVRNQPQHF. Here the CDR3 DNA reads TGTGCCACCAGTGACAGGACGGTACGCAATCAGCCCCAGCATTTT.

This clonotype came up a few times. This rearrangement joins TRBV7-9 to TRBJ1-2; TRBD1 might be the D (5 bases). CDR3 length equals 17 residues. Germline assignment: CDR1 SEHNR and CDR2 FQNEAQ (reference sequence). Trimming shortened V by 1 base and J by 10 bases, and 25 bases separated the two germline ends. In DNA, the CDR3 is TGTGCCAGCAGCTTAGTTCTTCCGGACACGGCTGGGGCGGCCTACACCTTC. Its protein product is CASSLVLPDTAGAAYTF.

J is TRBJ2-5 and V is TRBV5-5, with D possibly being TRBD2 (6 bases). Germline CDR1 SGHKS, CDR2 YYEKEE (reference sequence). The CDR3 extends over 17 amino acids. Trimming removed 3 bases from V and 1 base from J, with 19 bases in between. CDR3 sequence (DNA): TGTGCCAGCAGCTCGCTGCGGGACCCAATCGCCCAAGAGACCCAGTACTTC. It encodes CASSSLRDPIAQETQYF.